Listed below are T cell receptor beta chains from one sample, sequenced in a study of CD8 T cells in Susac syndrome. MiXCR, run by TCRdb on the immunoSEQ multiplex PCR reads, gives a single entry per CDR3 protein. The sample lists 80,000 to 90,000 distinct CDR3 sequences, more than 85% occurring once. What was sequenced was CD8+ T cells from PBMCs. The receptors shown here come from a human donor with Susac syndrome. The CDR3 runs from the conserved cysteine through the conserved F or W. Fields, in order: V gene, clone size, D gene, J gene, CDR3 protein, CDR3 DNA. A D gene is named only where the DNA matches it firmly. Some rows mark clone size as missing; the rest say once, few, many or name a class of expanded clone.

>TRBV4-3|NA|TRBD2|TRBJ2-1
CASSPRGRLLAGAGDEQFF
TGCGCCAGCAGCCCAAGGGGGAGACTACTAGCGGGAGCCGGCGATGAGCAGTTCTTC
>TRBV11-2|NA|NA|TRBJ2-7
CASSLGRDTSYEQYF
TGTGCCAGCAGCTTAGGGAGGGACACTTCCTACGAGCAGTACTTC
>TRBV4-1|NA|NA|TRBJ1-2
CASRDEAYYGYTF
TGCGCCAGCAGGGACGAAGCTTACTATGGCTACACCTTC
>TRBV5-1|NA|NA|TRBJ2-5
CASSPSAGYRETQYF
TGCGCCAGCAGCCCCTCTGCGGGGTACAGGGAGACCCAGTACTTC
>TRBV13|NA|NA|TRBJ2-3
CASSPGSGGDTQYF
TGTGCCAGCAGCCCCGGTAGCGGAGGGGATACGCAGTATTTT
>TRBV6-5|NA|TRBD2|TRBJ2-1
CASSYSSAGGPSSHEQFF
TGTGCCAGCAGTTACTCGAGTGCGGGAGGGCCAAGTAGCCATGAGCAGTTCTTC
>TRBV18|once|NA|TRBJ1-1
CASSPETSLTEAFF
TGTGCCAGCTCACCGGAGACCAGCCTCACTGAAGCTTTCTTT
>TRBV29-1|NA|NA|TRBJ2-2
CSVEKAGSGELFF
TGCAGCGTTGAAAAGGCAGGTTCCGGGGAGCTGTTTTTT
>TRBV5-6|NA|TRBD1|TRBJ1-4
CASSSGTGTNEKLFF
TGTGCCAGCAGCTCCGGGACAGGGACAAATGAAAAACTGTTTTTT
>TRBV6-2/TRBV6-3|NA|TRBD2|TRBJ2-1
CASSYSTLGLADNEQFF
TGTGCCAGCAGTTACTCTACTCTAGGACTAGCAGACAATGAGCAGTTCTTC
>TRBV4-1|NA|NA|TRBJ1-5
CASSQEYRQPQHF
TGCGCCAGCAGCCAAGAGTACCGTCAGCCCCAGCATTTT
>TRBV9|NA|NA|TRBJ2-2
CASSVGGGMAGELFF
TGTGCCAGCAGCGTAGGAGGGGGGATGGCCGGGGAGCTGTTTTTT
>TRBV11-1|NA|TRBD2|TRBJ2-2
CASRPYGRGTGELFF
TGTGCCAGCAGACCCTACGGGAGGGGCACCGGGGAGCTGTTTTTT
>TRBV27|NA|NA|TRBJ1-1
CASGGRVGTEAFF
TGTGCCAGCGGGGGCAGGGTGGGGACTGAAGCTTTCTTT
>TRBV20-1|NA|NA|TRBJ1-3
CSAKQGTASGNTIYF
TGCAGTGCAAAACAAGGGACGGCCTCTGGAAACACCATATATTTT
>TRBV7-2|NA|NA|TRBJ2-7
CASSLVGPSYEQYF
TGTGCCAGCAGCTTAGTAGGTCCGTCCTACGAGCAGTACTTC
>TRBV28|NA|TRBD2|TRBJ2-1
CASSWGGAYNEQFF
TGTGCCAGCAGTTGGGGGGGGGCCTACAATGAGCAGTTCTTC
>TRBV7-9|NA|NA|TRBJ2-3
CASLGGNTQYF
TGTGCCAGCCTAGGGGGGAATACGCAGTATTTT